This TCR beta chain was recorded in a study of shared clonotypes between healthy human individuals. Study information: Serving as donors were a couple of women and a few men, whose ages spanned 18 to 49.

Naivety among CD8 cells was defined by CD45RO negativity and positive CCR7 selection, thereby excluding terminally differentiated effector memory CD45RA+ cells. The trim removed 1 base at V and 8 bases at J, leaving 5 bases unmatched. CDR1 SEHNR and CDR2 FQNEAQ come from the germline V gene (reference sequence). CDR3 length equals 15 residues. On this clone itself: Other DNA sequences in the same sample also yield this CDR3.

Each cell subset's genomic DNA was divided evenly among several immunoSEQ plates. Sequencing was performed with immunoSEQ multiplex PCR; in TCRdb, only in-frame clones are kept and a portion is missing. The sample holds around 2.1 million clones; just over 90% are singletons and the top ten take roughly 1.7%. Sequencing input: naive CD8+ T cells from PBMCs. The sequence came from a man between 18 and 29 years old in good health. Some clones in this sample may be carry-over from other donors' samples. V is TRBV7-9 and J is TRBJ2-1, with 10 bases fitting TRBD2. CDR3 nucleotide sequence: TGTGCCAGCAGCTTAGTTCTAGCGGGAGTGGATGAGCAGTTCTTC. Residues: CASSLVLAGVDEQFF.